One sample yielded the 8 T cell receptor beta chains listed below, sequenced in a study of blood T cell repertoires in COVID-19. Repertoires were generated with immunoSEQ multiplex PCR, while TCRdb's copy carries only in-frame clones and drops some. The sample lists some 70,000 clones, around 86% seen once, with 6% to 7% in the top ten. What was sequenced was peripheral blood. The receptors derive from a man in his fifties or sixties with active COVID-19.

CDR3 loop: CASSLVGTANEQFF. As DNA, the CDR3 is TGTGCCAGCAGCTTGGTGGGGACAGCAAATGAGCAGTTCTTC. The chain recombines TRBV5-6 with TRBJ2-1, with 7 bases identical to TRBD1. The CDR3 has 14 amino acids. Trimming at V came to 0 bases and at J to 7 bases, leaving 4 bases not matched to a gene. The germline CDR1 and CDR2 sequences are SGHDT and YYEEEE.

CDR3 in DNA: TGTGCCAGTAGTTCCCTGGACAGGGCCGTGAACACTGAAGCTTTCTTT. Its protein product is CASSSLDRAVNTEAFF. The gene calls are TRBV19 and TRBJ1-1, with 8 bases lining up with TRBD1. The CDR3 spans 16 residues. Unmatched junction bases numbered 8, after V lost 5 bases and J lost 0 bases. Looked up from germline, CDR1 is LNHDA and CDR2 is SQIVND (reference sequence).

V gene TRBV5-1 combines with J gene TRBJ2-5, with a weak D call TRBD1 (5 bases). The CDR3 runs to 14 residues. Germline V gene data show CDR1 as SGHRS and CDR2 as YFSETQ. The V gene lost 3 bases and the J gene lost 5 bases, with 14 bases spanning the gap. The CDR3 DNA sequence: TGCGCCAGCAGCTCTGGTGGGGCCGGGGAGACCCAGTACTTC. Protein product: CASSSGGAGETQYF.

The chain is built from TRBV28 and TRBJ2-5, with D possibly matching TRBD1 (6 bases). Germline V lookup: CDR1 MDHEN, CDR2 SYDVKM. Trimming stripped 5 bases from V and 2 bases from J, with 12 bases between. The CDR3 length is 14 residues. The CDR3 here is CASSRGQSQETQYF. CDR3 sequence (DNA): TGTGCCAGCAGTCGAGGACAGTCTCAAGAGACCCAGTACTTC.

V usage is TRBV4-3 and J usage is TRBJ2-5; 7 bases are shared with TRBD2. After removal of 6 bases from V and 8 bases from J, the junction contained 12 bases not matched to a gene. From germline, CDR1 is LGHNA and CDR2 YSLEER. The CDR3 is made up of 14 amino acids. The CDR3 sequence is CASSYDSSGQTQYF. The CDR3 DNA is TGCGCCAGCAGTTACGACTCTAGCGGACAAACCCAGTACTTC.

The chain employs TRBV7-2 and TRBJ2-7; 7 bases fit TRBD1. Trimming at V came to 5 bases and at J to 0 bases, leaving 7 bases not matched to a gene. Looked up from germline, CDR1 is SGHTA and CDR2 is FQGNSA. CDR3 length equals 15 residues. CDR3 in DNA: TGTGCCAGCAGCCCCAGACAGGGCAGCTCCTACGAGCAGTACTTC. Amino acids: CASSPRQGSSYEQYF.

This rearrangement joins TRBV2 to TRBJ2-1, with 11 bases identical to TRBD1. The CDR3 is 14 amino acids. Germline CDR1 reads SNHLY; CDR2 reads FYNNEI. V was pared by 9 bases and J by 3 bases, with 4 bases of the junction left unmatched. The DNA for the CDR3 is TGTGCCAGTCCGGGACAGGGGGACTACAATGAGCAGTTCTTC. It codes for CASPGQGDYNEQFF.

The gene calls are TRBV4-1 and TRBJ1-2; 9 bases agree with TRBD1. V trimming: 4 bases; J trimming: 3 bases; junction bases outside the gene matches: 6. The CDR3 runs to 15 residues. Germline CDR1 and CDR2: MGHRA and YSYEKL. CDR3 residues: CASSRLDRGDYGYTF. CDR3 coding DNA: TGCGCCAGCAGCCGATTAGACAGGGGGGACTATGGCTACACCTTC.